This T cell receptor beta chain was sequenced during a study of cytomegalovirus exposure and HLA in healthy donors. Study-wide context: The approximately 120 validation repertoires and the roughly 680 first-cohort repertoires shared a platform, a later analysis reported.

On this clone: Its antigen is not known.

Regarding the study as a whole: A classifier reportedly called cytomegalovirus status with high sensitivity and specificity.

The protocol was immunoSEQ multiplex PCR, while the TCRdb copy is restricted to in-frame clones and leaves out a portion. The sample comprises more than 85,000 clones, roughly 95% of which are singletons, and 0.89% rests with the top ten. Trimming pared 4 bases from V and 4 bases from J, leaving 5 bases between. In germline, CDR1 is SNHLY, CDR2 FYNNEI. CDR3 size: 11 residues. The sequenced material came from PBMCs. The chain recombines TRBV2 with TRBJ2-7; D not resolved. This TCR was sampled from a woman aged 18-29 years in good health and CMV-seronegative. The DNA of the CDR3 is TGTGCCAGCAGTGTAGTATACGAGCAGTACTTC. It translates to CASSVVYEQYF.